Below are 10 T cell receptor beta chains sequenced from a single sample in a study of beta chain features in type 1 diabetes. cDNA synthesis used the whole RNA isolate, giving expressed TCRB sequences. Sequencing used immunoSEQ multiplex PCR; TCRdb keeps in-frame clones, though not all of them. The sample consists of about 140,000 clones, around a tenth of them appearing once. The sequenced sample was central memory CD4+ T cells from blood. Every receptor here comes from a middle-aged woman in good health.

The chain uses TRBV5-4 and TRBJ1-5, with D perhaps matching TRBD1 (5 bases). This CDR3 has 13 residues. The V end lost 3 bases, the J end lost 7 bases, and 11 bases lay between the germline ends. Germline-derived CDR1 and CDR2 are SGHNT and YYREEE (reference sequence). CDR3 DNA sequence: TGTGCCAGCAGCTCCGACAGTCTCCAGCCCCAGCATTTT. Protein: CASSSDSLQPQHF.

The chain has TRBV7-9 and TRBJ1-1; the D gene is possibly TRBD1 (6 bases). Germline assignment: CDR1 SEHNR and CDR2 FQNEAQ (reference sequence). CDR3 size: 15 residues. V lost 3 bases, J lost 3 bases, and 14 bases lay in between. The CDR3 loop is CASSLGGREDTEAFF. DNA of the CDR3: TGTGCCAGCAGCTTGGGGGGGCGGGAGGACACTGAAGCTTTCTTT.

This clone was picked up a small number of times. CDR3 residues: CSVEVTGDIQYF. CDR3 nucleotides: TGCAGCGTTGAGGTAACAGGGGACATTCAGTACTTC. The V call is TRBV29-1, the J call TRBJ2-4; 7 bases are shared with TRBD1. The CDR3 has 12 residues. The J segment lost 8 bases and the V segment lost 3 bases, leaving 4 bases of the junction unmatched. In germline, CDR1 is SQVTM, CDR2 ANQGSEA.

The gene calls are TRBV7-9 and TRBJ2-7; 8 positions match TRBD1. This CDR3 has 14 amino acids. V shed 0 bases and J 2 bases; nucleotides not matched to a gene: 0. Germline V gene data show CDR1 as SEHNR and CDR2 as FQNEAQ (reference sequence). The CDR3 spells CASSLATGAYEQYF. The CDR3 bases are TGTGCCAGCAGCTTAGCGACAGGGGCCTACGAGCAGTACTTC.

The V and J genes are TRBV6-1 and TRBJ1-2; the D gene is possibly TRBD1 (5 bases). CDR3 length equals 13 residues. Germline lookup yields CDR1 MNHNS and CDR2 SASEGT. V gave up 6 bases and J gave up 4 bases, with 12 bases separating them. CDR3 in DNA: TGTGCCAGCAGCGCAGGGCTCATCTATGGCTACACCTTC. It encodes CASSAGLIYGYTF.

A few counts support this clone. The V and J genes are TRBV4-2 and TRBJ2-7, with a tentative D call TRBD1 (5 bases). V shed 2 bases and J shed 4 bases, with 12 bases lying between them. Germline CDR1 LGHNA, CDR2 YNFKEQ. This CDR3 comprises 14 residues. The CDR3 spells CASSQRQLGYEQYF. The CDR3 DNA is TGTGCCAGCAGCCAACGACAGCTCGGTTACGAGCAGTACTTC.

The chain is built from TRBV4-1 and TRBJ2-5, with 9 bases lining up with TRBD2. This CDR3 has 16 amino acids. The junction had 9 bases not matched to a gene; V was cut back by 2 bases and J by 5 bases. In germline, CDR1 is MGHRA, CDR2 YSYEKL. In nucleotides, the CDR3 is TGCGCCAGCAGCCAAATCCCGCGGGGGGGCGGGGAGACCCAGTACTTC. This translates into CASSQIPRGGGETQYF.

This chain links TRBV6-6 with TRBJ2-1; 9 bases map to TRBD2. Germline CDR1 is MNHNY and CDR2 is SVGAGI (reference sequence). The junction had 9 bases not matched to a gene; V was cut back by 6 bases and J by 6 bases. The CDR3 sequence is 15 residues long. The CDR3 here is CASSIQRGATNEQFF. CDR3 coding DNA: TGTGCCAGCAGCATCCAGCGGGGGGCAACCAATGAGCAGTTCTTC.

This clone appeared a few times. The chain carries TRBV25-1 and TRBJ2-2; no reliable D call. Between the trimmed V and J ends, which lost 6 bases and 4 bases, there was a span of 12 bases. Germline values: CDR1 MGHDK, CDR2 SYGVNS. The CDR3 contains 14 residues. CDR3 amino acids: CASRGDTVTGELFF. The CDR3 DNA reads as TGTGCCAGCAGAGGCGACACAGTCACCGGGGAGCTGTTTTTT.

This chain links TRBV7-2 with TRBJ1-1, with a tentative D call TRBD1 (5 bases). Trimming took 2 bases from V and 0 from J, leaving 13 bases between them. CDR1 is SGHTA, CDR2 FQGNSA, per germline. CDR3 size: 16 residues. The chain's CDR3 is CASSLWRGRVNTEAFF. The DNA for the CDR3 is TGTGCCAGCAGCTTATGGCGGGGCAGGGTGAACACTGAAGCTTTCTTT.